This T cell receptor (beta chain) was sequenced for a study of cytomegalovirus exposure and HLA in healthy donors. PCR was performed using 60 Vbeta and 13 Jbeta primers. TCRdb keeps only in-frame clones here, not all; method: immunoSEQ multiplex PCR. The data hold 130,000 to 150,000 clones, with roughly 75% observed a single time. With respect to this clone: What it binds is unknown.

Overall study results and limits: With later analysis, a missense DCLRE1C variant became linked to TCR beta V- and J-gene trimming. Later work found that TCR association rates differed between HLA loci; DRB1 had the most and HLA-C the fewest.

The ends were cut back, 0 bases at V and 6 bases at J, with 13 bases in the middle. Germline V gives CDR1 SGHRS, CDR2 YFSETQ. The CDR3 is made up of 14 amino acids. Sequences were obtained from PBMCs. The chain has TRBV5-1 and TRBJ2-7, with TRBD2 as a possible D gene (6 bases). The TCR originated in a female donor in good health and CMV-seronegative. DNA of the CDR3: TGCGCCAGCAGCTTGGCCGGGGCGGGAAGCGAGCAGTACTTC. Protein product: CASSLAGAGSEQYF. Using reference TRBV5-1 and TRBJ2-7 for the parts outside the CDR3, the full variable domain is KAGVTQTPRYLIKTRGQQVTLSCSPISGHRSVSWYQQTPGQGLQFLFEYFSETQRNKGNFPGRFSGRQFSNSRSEMNVSTLELGDSALYLCASSLAGAGSEQYFGPGTRLTVT.